The T cell receptor (beta chain) described here comes from a study of cytomegalovirus exposure and HLA in healthy donors. Overall study results and limits: The authors later linked a missense DCLRE1C variant to TCR beta V- and J-gene trimming.

Remarks on this clone: The antigen is unknown.

Primers: 60 Vbeta forward and 13 Jbeta reverse. Measured with immunoSEQ multiplex PCR; TCRdb has only the in-frame clones, and not every one. The table shows 150,000 to 200,000 clones, with roughly 80% occurring only once. Per germline, CDR1 KGHSH and CDR2 LQKENI. The CDR3 runs to 17 residues. Trimming cost V 1 base and J 0 bases; bases outside gene matches: 4. The rearrangement joins TRBV18 to TRBJ2-3; TRBD1 aligns across 10 bases. The origin of this receptor is a male donor in good health and CMV-seronegative. The sequenced sample was PBMCs. The CDR3 is CASSPLGQGVSTDTQYF. The CDR3, as DNA: TGTGCCAGCTCACCACTCGGACAGGGGGTCAGCACAGATACGCAGTATTTT.